This TCR beta chain was recorded in a study of T cells in Graves' hyperthyroidism and ophthalmopathy. Study context: Peripheral blood was taken when the disease was first diagnosed, before any treatment began. Study-wide points: Among clonotypes expanded in thyroid above 0.001, most were also found in blood.

Researchers amplified the TCR beta CDR3 regions from RNA transcripts. RT-PCR in the first round (using the HTBI primer set) targeted the TCR CDR3. MiXCR, run by TCRdb on the multiplex PCR reads, gives a single entry per CDR3 protein. The sample shows around 800,000 distinct CDR3 sequences, 38% of them seen only once. Concerning this clonotype: What it recognizes is unknown.

Stability of Graves' hyperthyroidism was defined as absent ophthalmopathy progression within 18 months. Newly diagnosed hyperthyroidism, duration under 2 months, in patients aged 18 to 65. Germline V gene lookup returns CDR1 SQVTM and CDR2 ANQGSEA. Trimming removed 8 bases at V and 4 bases at J, with 12 bases between. CDR3 length: 11 amino acids. The sample comprised blood. The V and J genes are TRBV29-1 and TRBJ2-7; possibly TRBD1 for D (6 bases). This clonotype originated in a young man with Graves' hyperthyroidism. The CDR3 DNA reads as TGCAGCCGTATACAGGGATACGAGCAGTACTTC. It encodes CSRIQGYEQYF.